These 16 T cell receptor beta chains came from one sample sequenced in a study of blood T cells in healthy people across ages. Alongside a J-beta primer mix, a sample-barcoded 5' primer served in a second PCR lasting about 7 to 12 cycles. Each CDR3 protein gets one entry after TCRdb re-called the 5' RACE reads with MiXCR. The data show approximately 2,000,000 distinct CDR3 sequences, with roughly two fifths seen just once and about 23% held by the top ten. Sequenced input: blood. Source of these receptors: a human donor in good health.

This clonotype was seen a few times. V usage is TRBV29-1 and J usage is TRBJ2-4; no firm D call. TRBJ2-7 explains the end of the DNA better; the J call may be wrong. CDR3 length: 12 residues. Germline CDR1 SQVTM, CDR2 ANQGSEA. CDR3 region: CSVRTEDYEQYF. The DNA for the CDR3 is TGCAGCGTTCGCACAGAGGACTACGAGCAGTACTTC.

This chain connects TRBV5-6 to TRBJ2-3; 10 nucleotides line up with TRBD2. The germline V gene encodes CDR1 SGHDT and CDR2 YYEEEE. V trimming: 0 bases; J trimming: 6 bases; junction bases outside the gene matches: 10. This CDR3 has 17 residues. The CDR3 here is CASSLAERGGIRDTQYF. CDR3 DNA: TGTGCCAGCAGCTTGGCTGAGCGGGGGGGCATCAGGGATACGCAGTATTTT.

The chain carries TRBV20-1 and TRBJ1-1; tentative D call: TRBD1 (6 bases). This CDR3 contains 11 residues. The ends were cut back, 5 bases at V and 3 bases at J, with 7 bases in the middle. CDR1 is DFQATT and CDR2 is SNEGSKA in the germline V gene (reference sequence). The CDR3 is CSAYRDTEAFF. CDR3 in DNA: TGCAGTGCTTACAGGGACACTGAAGCTTTCTTT.

In nucleotides, the CDR3 is TGTGCCAGCAGCTTCCAGCGGGGGGGATCAGAGACCCAGTACTTC. Translated, it gives CASSFQRGGSETQYF. The genes are TRBV7-2 and TRBJ2-5, with 10 bases matching TRBD2. CDR3 length equals 15 residues. The germline V gene encodes CDR1 SGHTA and CDR2 FQGNSA. V trimming: 3 bases; J trimming: 4 bases; junction bases outside the gene matches: 5.

The rearrangement links TRBV5-5 to TRBJ1-2, with TRBD1 matching over 10 bases. The germline V gene encodes CDR1 SGHKS and CDR2 YYEKEE (reference sequence). This CDR3 spans 17 amino acids. The J segment lost 4 bases and the V segment lost 2 bases, leaving 11 bases of the junction unmatched. CDR3 sequence (DNA): TGTGCCAGCAGCTTATTAAAGGGACAGGGGTTTACCTATGGCTACACCTTC. Residues: CASSLLKGQGFTYGYTF.

This clonotype was seen a few times. The chain combines TRBV20-1 with TRBJ2-5; no reliable D call. This CDR3 comprises 15 residues. Trimming stripped 0 bases from V and 5 bases from J, with 16 bases between. Germline V gene lookup returns CDR1 DFQATT and CDR2 SNEGSKA (reference sequence). The CDR3 nucleotides read TGCAGTGCTAGAGACATCCTAGGTGGCTCGGAGACCCAGTACTTC. Residues: CSARDILGGSETQYF.

The sample holds a few counts of this clonotype. Germline and junction disagree at one end, which may indicate a read error. V is TRBV20-1 and J is TRBJ1-2, with D perhaps matching TRBD1 (5 bases). This CDR3 has 15 residues. Germline V gene sequence: CDR1 DFQATT, CDR2 SNEGSKA (reference sequence). CDR3 loop: CSARDSGEGNYGHTF. The DNA of the CDR3 is TGCAGTGCTAGAGATTCGGGGGAGGGTAACTATGGCCACACCTTC.

The CDR3 DNA reads as TGTGCCAGCAGCTTAAGCACCGGACTCGGGAATCAGCCCCAGCATTTT. As protein: CASSLSTGLGNQPQHF. V gene TRBV7-2 combines with J gene TRBJ1-5; D is uncertain. This CDR3 contains 16 residues. Per the germline V gene, CDR1 is SGHTA and CDR2 is FQGNSA. V shed 2 bases and J shed 4 bases, with 15 bases lying between them.

The chain joins TRBV7-9 to TRBJ2-5; D gene uncertain. In germline, CDR1 is SEHNR, CDR2 FQNEAQ (reference sequence). The ends were cut back, 2 bases at V and 8 bases at J, with 15 bases in the middle. CDR3 size: 14 residues. This CDR3 is CASSLTQDLSTQYF. The CDR3 DNA reads TGTGCCAGCAGCTTAACGCAGGATCTGAGTACCCAGTACTTC. Full variable domain (remainder filled in from reference TRBV7-9 and TRBJ2-5): DTGVSQNPRHKITKRGQNVTFRCDPISEHNRLYWYRQTLGQGPEFLTYFQNEAQLEKSRLLSDRFSAERPKGSFSTLEIQRTEQGDSAMYLCASSLTQDLSTQYFGPGTRLLVL.

This clonotype has a count of ten or more. The chain links TRBV29-1 to TRBJ2-7, with 11 bases fitting TRBD2. The CDR3 loop spans 13 amino acids. Germline V lookup: CDR1 SQVTM, CDR2 ANQGSEA. Losses at the gene ends were 4 bases for V and 4 bases for J; bases not matched to a gene: 3. The CDR3 reads CSVAGLAAYEQYF. The CDR3 nucleotides read TGCAGCGTTGCGGGACTAGCGGCGTACGAGCAGTACTTC.

This clonotype has a handful of counts. The J gene is TRBJ2-3, the V gene TRBV12-3 or TRBV12-4; 10 bases fit TRBD2. The CDR3 contains 13 residues. J lost 4 bases, V lost 6 bases, and 1 base had no gene match. The CDR3 bases are TGTGCCAGCAGAGGGACTAGCGCAGATACGCAGTATTTT. Encoded protein: CASRGTSADTQYF.

J is TRBJ1-2 and V is TRBV12-3 or TRBV12-4; a weak D match, TRBD1 (5 bases). Trimming removed 5 bases from V and 8 bases from J, with 18 bases in between. The CDR3 extends over 14 amino acids. CDR3 protein: CASSPPGGVRGYTF. The CDR3 DNA is TGTGCCAGCAGTCCCCCCGGGGGGGTTCGAGGCTACACCTTC.

This clonotype was found a few times. V is TRBV28 and J is TRBJ2-4; the match to TRBD1 covers 8 bases. The assigned J gene may be wrong: the sequence end matches TRBJ2-7 better. Germline CDR1 and CDR2: MDHEN and SYDVKM. The CDR3 has 12 amino acids. This CDR3 reads CASVQGVHEQYF. In nucleotides, the CDR3 is TGTGCCAGCGTACAGGGGGTCCACGAGCAGTACTTC.

The rearrangement links TRBV12-3 or TRBV12-4 to TRBJ2-7, with D perhaps matching TRBD1 (6 bases). The CDR3 runs to 14 residues. Trimming cost V 3 bases and J 2 bases, with 11 bases left between them. The CDR3 sequence is CASSFGQSAYEQYF. The CDR3 bases are TGTGCCAGCAGTTTCGGACAGTCCGCCTACGAGCAGTACTTC.

The CDR3 DNA sequence: TGTGCCAGCAGCCCAGGAGCAGGCACTAGCAATCAGCCCCAGCATTTT. Its protein is CASSPGAGTSNQPQHF. The rearrangement links TRBV7-2 to TRBJ1-5; no definite D call. This CDR3 spans 16 amino acids. CDR1 and CDR2 from the germline V gene are SGHTA and FQGNSA. The V and J ends lost 5 bases and 0 bases respectively, with 14 bases between them.

The J gene is TRBJ1-2, the V gene TRBV3-1, with unresolved D. Trimming left V 0 bases short and J 7 bases short, with 15 bases between. This CDR3 region has 15 residues. Germline V lookup: CDR1 LGHDT, CDR2 YNNKEL (reference sequence). The CDR3 protein is CASSQDQEGNSGYTF. The CDR3 bases are TGTGCCAGCAGCCAAGATCAGGAAGGGAACAGTGGCTACACCTTC.